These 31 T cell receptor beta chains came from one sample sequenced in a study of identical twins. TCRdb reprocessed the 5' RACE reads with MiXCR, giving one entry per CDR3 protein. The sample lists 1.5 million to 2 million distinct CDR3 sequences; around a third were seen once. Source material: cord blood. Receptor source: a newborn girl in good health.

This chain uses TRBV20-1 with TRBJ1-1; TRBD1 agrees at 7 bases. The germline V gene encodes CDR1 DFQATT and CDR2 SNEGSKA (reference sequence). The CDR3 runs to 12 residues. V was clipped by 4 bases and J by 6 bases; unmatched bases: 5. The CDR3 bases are TGCAGTGCTACGCGACAGGGAGCTGAAGCTTTCTTT. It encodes CSATRQGAEAFF.

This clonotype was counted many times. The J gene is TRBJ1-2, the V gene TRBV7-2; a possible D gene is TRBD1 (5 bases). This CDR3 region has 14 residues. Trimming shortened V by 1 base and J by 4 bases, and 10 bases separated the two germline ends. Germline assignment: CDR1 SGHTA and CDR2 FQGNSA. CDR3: CASSLGFDSYGYTF. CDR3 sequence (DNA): TGTGCCAGCAGCTTAGGGTTTGACAGCTATGGCTACACCTTC.

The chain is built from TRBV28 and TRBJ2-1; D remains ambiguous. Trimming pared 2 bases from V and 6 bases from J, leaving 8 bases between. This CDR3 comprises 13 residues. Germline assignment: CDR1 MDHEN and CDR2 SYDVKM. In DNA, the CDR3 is TGTGCCAGCAGTTTAGTAGGCCTCAATGAGCAGTTCTTC. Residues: CASSLVGLNEQFF.

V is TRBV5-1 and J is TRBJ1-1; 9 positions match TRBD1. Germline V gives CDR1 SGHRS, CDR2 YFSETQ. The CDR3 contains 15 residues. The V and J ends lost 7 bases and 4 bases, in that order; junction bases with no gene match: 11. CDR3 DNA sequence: TGCGCCAGCTACCTGGGGGACAGGGACTTCACTGAAGCTTTCTTT. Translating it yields CASYLGDRDFTEAFF.

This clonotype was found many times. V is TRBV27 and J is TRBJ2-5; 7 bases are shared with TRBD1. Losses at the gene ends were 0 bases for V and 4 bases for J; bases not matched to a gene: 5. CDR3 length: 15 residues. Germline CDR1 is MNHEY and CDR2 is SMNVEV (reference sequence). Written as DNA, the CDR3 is TGTGCCAGCAGTTTATCGACAGGGACGAGAGAGACCCAGTACTTC. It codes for CASSLSTGTRETQYF.

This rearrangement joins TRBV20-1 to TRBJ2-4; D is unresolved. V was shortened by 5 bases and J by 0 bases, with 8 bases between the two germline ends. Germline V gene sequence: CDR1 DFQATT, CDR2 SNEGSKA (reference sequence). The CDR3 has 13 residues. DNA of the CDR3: TGCAGTGCTCCCTGGGTAGCCAAAAACATTCAGTACTTC. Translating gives CSAPWVAKNIQYF.

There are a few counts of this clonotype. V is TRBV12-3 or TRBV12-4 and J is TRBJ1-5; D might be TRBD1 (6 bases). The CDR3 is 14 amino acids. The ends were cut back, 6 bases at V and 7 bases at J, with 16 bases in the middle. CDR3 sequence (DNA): TGTGCCAGCAGCCCCATGGGGGCCGGGCAGCCCCAGCATTTT. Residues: CASSPMGAGQPQHF.

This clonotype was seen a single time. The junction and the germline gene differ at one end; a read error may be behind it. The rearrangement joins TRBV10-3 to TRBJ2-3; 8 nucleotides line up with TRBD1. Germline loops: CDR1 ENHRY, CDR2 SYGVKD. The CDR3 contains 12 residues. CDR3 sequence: CAIGTGTGTQYF. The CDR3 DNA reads TGTGCCATCGGGACGGGGACAGGTACGCAGTATTTT.

The CDR3 reads CASSLVFRETQYF. In DNA form, the CDR3 reads TGTGCCAGCAGCTTAGTCTTCAGAGAGACCCAGTACTTC. The chain recombines TRBV11-2 with TRBJ2-5; D gene unclear. This CDR3 region has 13 residues. Germline V CDR1 and CDR2: SGHAT, FQNNGV. Between the trimmed V and J ends, which lost 1 base and 4 bases, there was a span of 7 bases.

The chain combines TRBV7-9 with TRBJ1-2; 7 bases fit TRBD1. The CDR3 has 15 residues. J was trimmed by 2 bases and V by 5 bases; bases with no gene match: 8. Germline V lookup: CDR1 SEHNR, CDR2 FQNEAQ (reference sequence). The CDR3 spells CASSGTASLNYGYTF. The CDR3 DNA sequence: TGTGCCAGCAGCGGGACAGCATCCCTAAACTATGGCTACACCTTC. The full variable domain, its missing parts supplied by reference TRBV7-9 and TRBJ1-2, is DTGVSQNPRHKITKRGQNVTFRCDPISEHNRLYWYRQTLGQGPEFLTYFQNEAQLEKSRLLSDRFSAERPKGSFSTLEIQRTEQGDSAMYLCASSGTASLNYGYTFGSGTRLTVV.

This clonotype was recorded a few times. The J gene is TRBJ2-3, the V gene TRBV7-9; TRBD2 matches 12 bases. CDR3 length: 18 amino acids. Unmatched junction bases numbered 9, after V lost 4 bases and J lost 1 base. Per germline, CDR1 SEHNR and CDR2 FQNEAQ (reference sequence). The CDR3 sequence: CASSSLLAGGGRTDTQYF. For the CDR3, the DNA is TGTGCCAGCAGCTCCCTACTAGCGGGGGGCGGTCGCACAGATACGCAGTATTTT.

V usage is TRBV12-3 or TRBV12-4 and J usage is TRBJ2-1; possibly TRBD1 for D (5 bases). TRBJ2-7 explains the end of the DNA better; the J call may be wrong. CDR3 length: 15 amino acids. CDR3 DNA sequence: TGTGCCAGCAGTTTGAACCGACAGTCCTACAATGAGCAGTACTTC. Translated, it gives CASSLNRQSYNEQYF.

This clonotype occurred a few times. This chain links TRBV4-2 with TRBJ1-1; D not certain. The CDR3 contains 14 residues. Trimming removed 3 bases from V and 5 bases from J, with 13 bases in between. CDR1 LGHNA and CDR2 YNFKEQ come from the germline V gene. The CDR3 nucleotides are TGTGCCAGCAGCCAGATACCGGTAAAAACTGAAGCTTTCTTT. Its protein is CASSQIPVKTEAFF.

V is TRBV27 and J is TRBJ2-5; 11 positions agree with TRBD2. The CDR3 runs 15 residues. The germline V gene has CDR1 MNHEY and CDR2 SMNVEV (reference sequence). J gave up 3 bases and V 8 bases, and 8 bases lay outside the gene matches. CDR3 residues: CASSSLAGGKETQYF. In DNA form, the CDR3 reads TGTGCCAGCTCATCCCTAGCGGGGGGAAAAGAGACCCAGTACTTC.

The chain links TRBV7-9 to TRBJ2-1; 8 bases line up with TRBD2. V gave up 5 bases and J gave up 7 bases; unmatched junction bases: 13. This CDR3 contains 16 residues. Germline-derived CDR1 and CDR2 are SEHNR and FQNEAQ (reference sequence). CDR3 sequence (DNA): TGTGCCAGCAGCACGACACCAGCGGGAGTGTGGAATGAGCAGTTCTTC. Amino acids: CASSTTPAGVWNEQFF.

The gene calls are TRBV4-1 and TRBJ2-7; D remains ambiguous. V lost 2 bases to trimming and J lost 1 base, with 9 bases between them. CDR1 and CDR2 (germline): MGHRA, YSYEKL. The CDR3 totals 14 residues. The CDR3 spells CASSQTVFSYEQYF. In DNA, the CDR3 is TGCGCCAGCAGCCAAACAGTCTTTTCCTACGAGCAGTACTTC.

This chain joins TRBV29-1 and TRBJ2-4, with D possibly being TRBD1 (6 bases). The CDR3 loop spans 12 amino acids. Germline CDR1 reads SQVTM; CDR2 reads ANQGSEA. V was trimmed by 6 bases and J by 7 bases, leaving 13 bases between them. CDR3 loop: CSVQEGVNIQYF. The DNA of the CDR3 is TGCAGCGTCCAAGAGGGGGTTAACATTCAGTACTTC.

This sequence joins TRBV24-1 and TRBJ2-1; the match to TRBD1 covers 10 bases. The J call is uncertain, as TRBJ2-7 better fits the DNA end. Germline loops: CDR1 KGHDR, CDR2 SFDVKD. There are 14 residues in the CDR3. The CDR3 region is CATSDRGSYNEQYF. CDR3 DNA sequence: TGTGCCACCTCGGACAGGGGGTCCTACAATGAGCAGTACTTC.

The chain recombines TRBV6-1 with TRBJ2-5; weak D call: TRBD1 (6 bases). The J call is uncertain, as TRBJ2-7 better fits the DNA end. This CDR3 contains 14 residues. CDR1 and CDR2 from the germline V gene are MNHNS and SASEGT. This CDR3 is CASGGGPSSYEQYF. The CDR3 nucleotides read TGTGCCAGCGGTGGGGGCCCTAGCTCCTACGAGCAGTACTTC.

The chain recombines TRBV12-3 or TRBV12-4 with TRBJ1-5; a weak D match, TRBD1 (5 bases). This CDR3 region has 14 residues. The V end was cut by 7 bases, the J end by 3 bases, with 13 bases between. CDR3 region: CASTPGTHNQPQHF. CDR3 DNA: TGTGCCAGCACCCCAGGGACCCACAATCAGCCCCAGCATTTT.

The CDR3 reads CASSLLLVSAKNIQYF. CDR3 coding DNA: TGCGCCAGCAGCCTGCTTCTCGTTTCGGCCAAAAACATTCAGTACTTC. The rearrangement uses TRBV4-1 and TRBJ2-4, with D unclear. Trimming took off 4 bases at V and 1 base at J, with 14 bases between the two ends. The germline CDR1 and CDR2 sequences are MGHRA and YSYEKL. The CDR3 is 16 residues long.

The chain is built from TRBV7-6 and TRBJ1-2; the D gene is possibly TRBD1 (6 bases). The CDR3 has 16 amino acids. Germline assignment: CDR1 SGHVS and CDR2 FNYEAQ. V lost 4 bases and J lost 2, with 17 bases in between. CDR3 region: CASSSPLGGQNYGYTF. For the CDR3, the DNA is TGTGCCAGCAGCTCGCCCTTGGGGGGGCAGAACTATGGCTACACCTTC.

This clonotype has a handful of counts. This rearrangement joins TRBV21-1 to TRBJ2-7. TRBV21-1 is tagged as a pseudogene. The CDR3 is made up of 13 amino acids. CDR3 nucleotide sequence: TGTGCCAGCAGCAAACTAAGGTCCTACGAGCAGTACTTC. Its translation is CASSKLRSYEQYF.

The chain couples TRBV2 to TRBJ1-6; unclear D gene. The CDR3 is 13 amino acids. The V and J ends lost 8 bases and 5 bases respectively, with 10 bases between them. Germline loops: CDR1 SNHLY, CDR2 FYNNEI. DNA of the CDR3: TGTGCCAGCGGTACAGAAAATAATTCACCCCTCCACTTT. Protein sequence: CASGTENNSPLHF.

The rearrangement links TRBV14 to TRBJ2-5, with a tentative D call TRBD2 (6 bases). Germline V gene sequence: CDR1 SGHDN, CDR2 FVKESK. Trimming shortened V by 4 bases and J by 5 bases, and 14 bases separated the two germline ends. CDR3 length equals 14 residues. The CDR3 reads CASSLRDFRETQYF. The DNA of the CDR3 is TGTGCCAGCAGCCTCCGGGACTTCAGGGAGACCCAGTACTTC.

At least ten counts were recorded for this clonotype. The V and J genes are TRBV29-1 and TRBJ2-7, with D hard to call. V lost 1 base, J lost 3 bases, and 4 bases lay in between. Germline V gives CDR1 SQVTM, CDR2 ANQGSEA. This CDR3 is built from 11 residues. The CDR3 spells CSVEVNYEQYF. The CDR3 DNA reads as TGCAGCGTTGAAGTGAACTACGAGCAGTACTTC.

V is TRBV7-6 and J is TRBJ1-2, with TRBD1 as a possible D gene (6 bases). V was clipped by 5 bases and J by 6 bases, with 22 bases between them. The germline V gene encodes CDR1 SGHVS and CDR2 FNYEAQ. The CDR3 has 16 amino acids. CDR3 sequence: CASSPLGLTGWDGYTF. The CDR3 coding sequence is TGTGCCAGCAGCCCATTAGGCCTTACAGGGTGGGATGGCTACACCTTC.

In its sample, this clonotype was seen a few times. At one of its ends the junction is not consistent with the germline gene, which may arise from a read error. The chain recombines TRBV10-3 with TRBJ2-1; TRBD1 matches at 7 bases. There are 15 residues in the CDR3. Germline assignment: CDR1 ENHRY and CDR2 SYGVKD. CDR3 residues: CAISLQTGAYTEQFF. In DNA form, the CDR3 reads TGTGCCATCAGTTTACAAACAGGGGCTTACACTGAGCAGTTCTTC.

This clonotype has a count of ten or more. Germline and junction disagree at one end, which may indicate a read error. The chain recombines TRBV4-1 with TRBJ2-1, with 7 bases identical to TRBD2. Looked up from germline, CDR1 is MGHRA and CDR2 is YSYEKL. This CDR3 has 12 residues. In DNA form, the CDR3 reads TGTGCCAGCTCACGACTAGCAAATGAGCAGTTCTTC. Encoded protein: CASSRLANEQFF.

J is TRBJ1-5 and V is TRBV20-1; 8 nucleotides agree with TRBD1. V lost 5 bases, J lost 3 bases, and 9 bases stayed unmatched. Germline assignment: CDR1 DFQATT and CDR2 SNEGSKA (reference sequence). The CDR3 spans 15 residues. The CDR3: CSAPLDRVINQPQHF. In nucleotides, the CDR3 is TGCAGTGCTCCCCTGGACAGGGTAATCAATCAGCCCCAGCATTTT.

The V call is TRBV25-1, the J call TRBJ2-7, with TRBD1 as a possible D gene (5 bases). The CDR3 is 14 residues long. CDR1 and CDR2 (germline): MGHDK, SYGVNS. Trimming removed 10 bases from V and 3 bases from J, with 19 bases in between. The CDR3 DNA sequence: TGTGCCAACCACAGGTTGCAAACCTTCTACGAGCAGTACTTC. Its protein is CANHRLQTFYEQYF.